This T cell receptor beta chain came from a study of Tregs in tolerant kidney transplant recipients. Study-wide context: Sorting of CD4+CD25+CD127- cells followed 3-day belatacept mixed lymphocyte reactions, sometimes with approximately five-day graft donor restimulation. Antibodies separated recipient from donor cells.

Assay used: immunoSEQ multiplex PCR; TCRdb lists only in-frame clones, some missing. The data contain more than 25,000 clones, 65% to 85% of them singletons. V was clipped by 4 bases and J by 10 bases, with 12 bases between them. CDR3 length equals 12 residues. The germline gives CDR1 SNHLY, CDR2 FYNNEI. Whole-study findings and limits: Activated donor B cell expansion appeared to reveal the most relevant donor-specific TCRbeta repertoire. No direct test of biological reproducibility was done here.

This clone was seen a few times. The antigen is unknown. What was sequenced was Tregs from blood cultured with allogeneic cells. The chain carries TRBV2 and TRBJ2-3; possible D gene TRBD2, 5 bases. The sequence was obtained from a human donor in good health. The CDR3 is CASSGPGSAQYF. The CDR3 nucleotides are TGTGCCAGCAGTGGCCCGGGGTCGGCGCAGTATTTT.